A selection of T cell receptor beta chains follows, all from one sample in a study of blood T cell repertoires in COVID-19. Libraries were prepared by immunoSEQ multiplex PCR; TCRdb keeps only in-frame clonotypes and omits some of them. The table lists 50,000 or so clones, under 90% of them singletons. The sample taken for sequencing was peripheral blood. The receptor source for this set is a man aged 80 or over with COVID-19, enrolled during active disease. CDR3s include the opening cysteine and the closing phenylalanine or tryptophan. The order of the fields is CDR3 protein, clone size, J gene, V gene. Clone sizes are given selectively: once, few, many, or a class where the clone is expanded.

cdr3_aa: CASSSQTSGIPKHNEQFF
clone_size: -
j_call: TRBJ2-1
v_call: TRBV6-2/TRBV6-3

cdr3_aa: CASSRPQGWTEAFF
clone_size: -
j_call: TRBJ1-1
v_call: TRBV6-2/TRBV6-3

cdr3_aa: CASSIQAGPNSPLHF
clone_size: -
j_call: TRBJ1-6
v_call: TRBV19

cdr3_aa: CASSIVAGTGELFF
clone_size: -
j_call: TRBJ2-2
v_call: TRBV19

cdr3_aa: CASGEGWGNTEAFF
clone_size: -
j_call: TRBJ1-1
v_call: TRBV25-1

cdr3_aa: CASSFAGNNQPQHF
clone_size: -
j_call: TRBJ1-5
v_call: TRBV6-2/TRBV6-3

cdr3_aa: CASGQSYEQYF
clone_size: many
j_call: TRBJ2-7
v_call: TRBV11-2

cdr3_aa: CASSVSKEVPQFF
clone_size: -
j_call: TRBJ2-1
v_call: TRBV7-2

cdr3_aa: CSASRRTGGTDTQYF
clone_size: once
j_call: TRBJ2-3
v_call: TRBV20-1

cdr3_aa: CASSLPGGGFTEAFF
clone_size: -
j_call: TRBJ1-1
v_call: TRBV5-6

cdr3_aa: CASSLKQGNQPQHF
clone_size: -
j_call: TRBJ1-5
v_call: TRBV7-6

cdr3_aa: CASSLRTGGIDTQYF
clone_size: -
j_call: TRBJ2-3
v_call: TRBV28

cdr3_aa: CASRRVLNEQFF
clone_size: -
j_call: TRBJ2-1
v_call: TRBV13

cdr3_aa: CASSRTLQGATLAGELFF
clone_size: -
j_call: TRBJ2-2
v_call: TRBV19

cdr3_aa: CASSFLTGRGEKLFF
clone_size: few
j_call: TRBJ1-4
v_call: TRBV5-6

cdr3_aa: CASSLGGFAGGNTDTQYF
clone_size: -
j_call: TRBJ2-3
v_call: TRBV5-1